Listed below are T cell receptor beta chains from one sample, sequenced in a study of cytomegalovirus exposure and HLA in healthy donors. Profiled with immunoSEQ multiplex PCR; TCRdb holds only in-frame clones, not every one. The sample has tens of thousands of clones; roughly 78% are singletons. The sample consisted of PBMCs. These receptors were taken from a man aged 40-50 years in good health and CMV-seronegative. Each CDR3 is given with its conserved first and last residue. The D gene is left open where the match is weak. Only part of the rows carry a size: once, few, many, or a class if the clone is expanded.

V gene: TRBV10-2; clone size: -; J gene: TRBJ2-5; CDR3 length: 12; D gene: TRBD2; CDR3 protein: CACGGMQETQYF; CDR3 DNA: TGCGCCTGCGGGGGAATGCAAGAGACCCAGTACTTC
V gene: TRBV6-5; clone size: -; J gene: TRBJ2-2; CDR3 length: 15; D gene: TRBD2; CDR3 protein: CASRTSGANTGELFF; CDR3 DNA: TGTGCCAGCAGAACTAGCGGGGCAAACACCGGGGAGCTGTTTTTT
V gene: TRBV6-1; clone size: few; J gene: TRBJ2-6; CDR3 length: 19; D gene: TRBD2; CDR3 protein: CASSVYPSGGGSGANVLTF; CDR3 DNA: TGTGCCAGCAGTGTCTACCCTAGCGGGGGGGGCTCTGGGGCCAACGTCCTGACTTTC
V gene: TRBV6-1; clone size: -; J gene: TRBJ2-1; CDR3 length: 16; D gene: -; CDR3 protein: CASSESPTRSGNEQFF; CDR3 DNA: TGTGCCAGCAGTGAATCGCCCACTAGATCCGGCAATGAGCAGTTCTTC
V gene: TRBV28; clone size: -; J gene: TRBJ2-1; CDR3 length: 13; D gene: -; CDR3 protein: CASSLIRAHEQFF; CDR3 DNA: TGTGCCAGCAGTTTAATCAGGGCCCATGAGCAGTTCTTC
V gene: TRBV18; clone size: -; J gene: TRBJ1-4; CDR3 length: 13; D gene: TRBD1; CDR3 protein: CASSGDRDEKLFF; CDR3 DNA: TGTGCCAGCTCAGGGGACAGGGATGAAAAACTGTTTTTT
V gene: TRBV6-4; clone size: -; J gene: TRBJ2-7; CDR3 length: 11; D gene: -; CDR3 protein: CASSDAHEQYF; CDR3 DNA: TGTGCCAGCAGTGACGCCCACGAGCAGTACTTC
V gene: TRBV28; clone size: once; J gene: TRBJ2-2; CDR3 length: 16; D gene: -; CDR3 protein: CARTVGCILDTGELFF; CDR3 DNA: TGTGCCAGGACAGTAGGATGTATTTTGGACACCGGGGAGCTGTTTTTT
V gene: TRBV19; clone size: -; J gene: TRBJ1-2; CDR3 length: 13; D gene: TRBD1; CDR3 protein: CASSIGTGRGYTF; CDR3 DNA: TGTGCCAGTAGTATCGGGACAGGGCGAGGCTACACCTTC
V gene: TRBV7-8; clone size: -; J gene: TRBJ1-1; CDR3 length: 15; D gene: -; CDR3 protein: CASSLEAGKTTEAFF; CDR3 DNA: TGTGCCAGCAGCTTAGAGGCAGGGAAGACCACTGAAGCTTTCTTT
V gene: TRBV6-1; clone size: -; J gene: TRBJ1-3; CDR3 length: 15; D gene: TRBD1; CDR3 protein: CASSEPGTGVHTIYF; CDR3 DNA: TGTGCCAGCAGTGAACCCGGGACAGGGGTGCACACCATATATTTT
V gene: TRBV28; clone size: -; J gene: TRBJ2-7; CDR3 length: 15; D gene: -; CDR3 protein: CASSSQETYLYEQYF; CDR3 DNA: TGTGCCAGCAGTTCACAGGAGACGTACCTCTACGAGCAGTACTTC
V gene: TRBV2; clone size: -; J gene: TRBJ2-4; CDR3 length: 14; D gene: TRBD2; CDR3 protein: CASSEIGGKNIQYF; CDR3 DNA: TGTGCCAGCAGTGAAATCGGGGGGAAAAACATTCAGTACTTC
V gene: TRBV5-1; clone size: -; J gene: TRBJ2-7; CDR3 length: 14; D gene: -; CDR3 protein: CASTTAGGNYEQYF; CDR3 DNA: TGCGCCAGCACAACCGCTGGCGGTAATTACGAGCAGTACTTC
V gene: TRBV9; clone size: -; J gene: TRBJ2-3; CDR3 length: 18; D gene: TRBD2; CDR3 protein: CASSPRTSGNPSTDTQYF; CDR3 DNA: TGTGCCAGCAGCCCGAGGACTAGCGGGAACCCCAGCACAGATACGCAGTATTTT
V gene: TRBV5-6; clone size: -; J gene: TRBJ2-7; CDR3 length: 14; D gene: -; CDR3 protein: CASSFSTESYEQYF; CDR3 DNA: TGTGCCAGCAGCTTCTCGACAGAGTCCTACGAGCAGTACTTC
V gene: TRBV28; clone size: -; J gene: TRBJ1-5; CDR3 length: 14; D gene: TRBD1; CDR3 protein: CASRPQGANQPQHF; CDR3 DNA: TGTGCCAGCAGACCTCAGGGGGCCAATCAGCCCCAGCATTTT
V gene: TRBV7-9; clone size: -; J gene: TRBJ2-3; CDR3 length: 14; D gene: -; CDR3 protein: CASSFVRDTDTQYF; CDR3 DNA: TGTGCCAGCAGCTTTGTGCGGGACACAGATACGCAGTATTTT
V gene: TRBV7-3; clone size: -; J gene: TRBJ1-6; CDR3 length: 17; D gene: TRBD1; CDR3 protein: CASSLNPPYRGGSPLHF; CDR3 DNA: TGTGCCAGCAGCTTAAACCCCCCCTACAGGGGTGGTTCACCCCTCCACTTT
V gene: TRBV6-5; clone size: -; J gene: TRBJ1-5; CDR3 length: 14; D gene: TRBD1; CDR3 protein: CASRDRGVYQPQHF; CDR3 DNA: TGTGCCAGCAGGGACAGGGGGGTTTATCAGCCCCAGCATTTT
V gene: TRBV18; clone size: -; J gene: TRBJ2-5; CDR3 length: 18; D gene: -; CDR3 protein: CASSPTHGTPGVQETQYF; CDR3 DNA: TGTGCCAGCTCACCCACCCATGGGACTCCGGGGGTCCAAGAGACCCAGTACTTC
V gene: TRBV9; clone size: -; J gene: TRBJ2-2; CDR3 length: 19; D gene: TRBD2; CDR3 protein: CASSVERTSGRANTGELFF; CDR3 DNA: TGTGCCAGCAGCGTAGAAAGAACTAGCGGGAGAGCCAACACCGGGGAGCTGTTTTTT
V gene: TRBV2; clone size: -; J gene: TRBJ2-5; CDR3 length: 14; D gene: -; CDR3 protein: CASSEDRYQETQYF; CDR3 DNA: TGTGCCAGCAGTGAAGACAGGTACCAAGAGACCCAGTACTTC
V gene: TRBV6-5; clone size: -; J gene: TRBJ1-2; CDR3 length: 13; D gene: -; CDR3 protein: CASSSSGNYGYTF; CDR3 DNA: TGTGCCAGCAGTTCATCAGGAAACTATGGCTACACCTTC
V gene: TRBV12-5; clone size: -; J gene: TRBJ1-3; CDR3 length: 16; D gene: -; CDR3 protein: CASGLVLDGFVNTIYF; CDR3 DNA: TGTGCTAGTGGTTTGGTACTAGATGGTTTTGTAAACACCATATATTTT
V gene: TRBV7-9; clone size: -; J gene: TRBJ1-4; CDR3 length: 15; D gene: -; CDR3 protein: CASKPWAATNEKLFF; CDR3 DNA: TGTGCCAGCAAGCCATGGGCAGCAACTAATGAAAAACTGTTTTTT
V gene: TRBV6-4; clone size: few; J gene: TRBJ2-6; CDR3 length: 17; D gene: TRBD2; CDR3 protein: CASSSSGGDSGANVLTF; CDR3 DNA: TGTGCCAGCAGCTCTAGCGGGGGGGACTCTGGGGCCAACGTCCTGACTTTC
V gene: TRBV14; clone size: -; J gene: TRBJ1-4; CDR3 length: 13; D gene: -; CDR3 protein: CASSQDLLTQRFF; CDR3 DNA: TGTGCCAGCAGCCAAGATCTTCTCACTCAGCGGTTTTTT
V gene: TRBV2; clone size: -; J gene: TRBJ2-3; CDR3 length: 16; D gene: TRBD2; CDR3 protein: CASSVPASGVRDTQYF; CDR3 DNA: TGTGCCAGCTCAGTCCCAGCTAGCGGGGTTAGGGATACGCAGTATTTT
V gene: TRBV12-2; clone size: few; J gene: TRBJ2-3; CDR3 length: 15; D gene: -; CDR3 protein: CASVHPDNLTDTQYF; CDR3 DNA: TGTGCCAGCGTTCACCCGGATAATTTGACAGATACGCAGTATTTT
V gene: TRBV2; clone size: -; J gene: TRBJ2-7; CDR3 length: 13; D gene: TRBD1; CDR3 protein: CASSRDRGGEQYF; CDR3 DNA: TGTGCCAGCAGTAGGGACAGGGGAGGCGAGCAGTACTTC
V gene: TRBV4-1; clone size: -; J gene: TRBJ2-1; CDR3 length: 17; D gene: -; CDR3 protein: CASSQDLETGYFNEQFF; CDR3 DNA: TGCGCCAGCAGCCAAGATCTGGAGACAGGATACTTCAATGAGCAGTTCTTC
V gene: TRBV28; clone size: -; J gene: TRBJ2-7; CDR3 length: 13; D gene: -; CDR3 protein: CASRRQVLYEQYF; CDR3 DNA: TGTGCCTCACGGAGACAGGTACTCTACGAGCAGTACTTC
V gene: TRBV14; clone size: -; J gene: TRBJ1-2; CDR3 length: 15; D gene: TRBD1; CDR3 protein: CASSQYGTGELGYTF; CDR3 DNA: TGTGCCAGCAGCCAGTACGGGACAGGGGAGCTGGGCTACACCTTC
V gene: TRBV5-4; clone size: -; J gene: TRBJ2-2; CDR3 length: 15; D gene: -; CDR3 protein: CASSLPGKNTGELFF; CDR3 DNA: TGTGCCAGCAGCTTGCCAGGGAAGAACACCGGGGAGCTGTTTTTT
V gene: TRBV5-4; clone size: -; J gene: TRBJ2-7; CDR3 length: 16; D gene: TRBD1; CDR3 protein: CASSPRRDRAVGEQYF; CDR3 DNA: TGTGCCAGCAGCCCTAGAAGGGACAGGGCGGTAGGCGAGCAGTACTTC
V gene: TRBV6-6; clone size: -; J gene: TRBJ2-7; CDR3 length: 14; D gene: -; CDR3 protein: CASSDRTASYEQYF; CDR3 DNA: TGTGCCAGCAGTGATCGGACAGCCTCCTACGAGCAGTACTTC
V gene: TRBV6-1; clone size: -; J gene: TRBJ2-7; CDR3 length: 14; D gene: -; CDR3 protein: CASSVGLGESEQYF; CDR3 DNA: TGTGCCAGCAGTGTGGGCTTAGGGGAATCCGAGCAGTACTTC